This T cell receptor (beta chain) was identified during a study of cytomegalovirus exposure and HLA in healthy donors. The V and J ends lost 1 base and 10 bases respectively, with 10 bases between them. In germline, CDR1 is LGHNA, CDR2 YSLEER. This CDR3 has 12 amino acids. Study results and limitations: Sequences of the TCR beta chain were said to predict the HLA-A and HLA-B alleles of most subjects accurately. An analysis that came later showed most CMV-associated TCR beta chains appearing HLA-restricted. Available immune exposure information covered CMV serostatus only. With later analysis, a missense DCLRE1C variant became linked to TCR beta V- and J-gene trimming.

PCR used 60 Vbeta primers and 13 Jbeta primers. This table comes from immunoSEQ multiplex PCR, and its TCRdb copy is limited to in-frame clones, with some not included. Among roughly 150,000 clones listed, roughly a tenth were seen once. The table lists this clone with a few counts. What it binds is unknown. V gene TRBV4-3 combines with J gene TRBJ1-2; D not resolved. The TCR was taken from a male donor in good health and CMV-seronegative. Specimen: PBMCs. The CDR3: CASSQGLASYTF. CDR3 nucleotide sequence: TGCGCCAGCAGCCAAGGGTTGGCTTCCTACACCTTC.